Sequencing of this T cell receptor beta chain was carried out in a study of shared clonotypes between healthy human individuals. Remarks on this clone: The antigen remains undetermined.

Study outcomes and limitations: Researchers sampled blood only, noting tissue repertoires likely differ. Some naive CD4 clonotypes, roughly 4.8%, turned up in common across a few donors.

There are 17 residues in the CDR3. Germline V CDR1 and CDR2: LGHNA, YSLEER. V lost 0 bases to trimming and J lost 2 bases, with 17 bases between them. Cells designated naive CD8 were CD45RO-negative and were positively selected for CCR7, with terminally differentiated effector memory CD45RA+ cells excluded. Evenly divided among several immunoSEQ plates was the genomic DNA of each subset. Only in-frame clones appear in the TCRdb table, and some are missing; sequencing was by immunoSEQ multiplex PCR. The sample includes about 2 million clones, about 95% of them seen just once. This TCR came from a man younger than 30 in good health. The chain has TRBV4-3 and TRBJ2-7; D is perhaps TRBD1 or TRBD2 (6 bases each). Sequencing was performed on naive CD8+ T cells sorted from blood. DNA for the CDR3: TGCGCCAGCAGCCAAGATTATTCCCGGGGGCTAGCCTACGAGCAGTACTTC. It is translated as CASSQDYSRGLAYEQYF.